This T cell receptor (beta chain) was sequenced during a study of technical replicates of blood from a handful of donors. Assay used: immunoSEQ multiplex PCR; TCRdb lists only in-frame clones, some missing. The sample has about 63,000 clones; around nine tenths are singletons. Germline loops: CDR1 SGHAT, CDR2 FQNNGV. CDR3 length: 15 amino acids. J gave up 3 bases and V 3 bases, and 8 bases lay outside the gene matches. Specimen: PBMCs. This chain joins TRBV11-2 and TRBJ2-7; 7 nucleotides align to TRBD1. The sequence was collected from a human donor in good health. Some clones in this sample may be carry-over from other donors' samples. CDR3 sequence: CASSLLQGRLYEQYF. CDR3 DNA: TGTGCCAGCAGCTTGTTACAGGGGCGGCTCTACGAGCAGTACTTC.